Following are 19 T cell receptor beta chains from one sample sequenced in a study of cytomegalovirus exposure and HLA in healthy donors. The PCR had 60 Vbeta and 13 Jbeta primers. Data came from immunoSEQ multiplex PCR; TCRdb stores just in-frame clones and leaves some out. Of around 170,000 clones listed, 65% to 85% are singletons. The sample taken for sequencing was PBMCs. These TCRs come from a woman between 35 and 50 years old in good health and CMV-seropositive.

This rearrangement joins TRBV28 to TRBJ1-2, with 7 positions matching TRBD1. Trimming took 3 bases from V and 2 from J; bases not matched to a gene: 3. The CDR3 has 14 amino acids. Germline CDR1 is MDHEN and CDR2 is SYDVKM. CDR3 loop: CASSFYRGNYGYTF. For the CDR3, the DNA is TGTGCCAGCAGTTTCTACAGGGGCAACTATGGCTACACCTTC.

V and J are TRBV4-3 and TRBJ1-2, with 10 positions matching TRBD1. The germline gives CDR1 LGHNA, CDR2 YSLEER. Trimming removed 0 bases from V and 4 bases from J; junction bases left unmatched: 2. The CDR3 is 15 residues long. In nucleotides, the CDR3 is TGCGCCAGCAGCCAAGAGACAGGGGGCATCTATGGCTACACCTTC. Encoded protein: CASSQETGGIYGYTF.

CDR3 amino acids: CASSEGTEISPLHF. The CDR3 DNA sequence: TGTGCCAGCAGCGAGGGGACAGAGATTTCACCCCTCCACTTT. The rearrangement links TRBV7-3 to TRBJ1-6, with 7 positions matching TRBD1. V lost 5 bases, J lost 9 bases, and 7 bases stayed unmatched. Looked up from germline, CDR1 is SGHTA and CDR2 is FQGTGA. The CDR3 contains 14 residues.

With respect to this clone: A far larger clone is a single base away, which makes a read error likely. Other DNA sequences in this sample translate to the same CDR3. The chain recombines TRBV15 with TRBJ1-2, with D uncertain. This CDR3 is 14 amino acids long. Looked up from germline, CDR1 is LNHNV and CDR2 is YYDKDF (reference sequence). CDR3 nucleotides: TGCGCCACCAGCAGCGAAACGACTTCTTATGGCTACACCTTC. Its translation is CATSSETTSYGYTF.

The gene calls are TRBV4-3 and TRBJ2-1, with D unresolved. Germline V gives CDR1 LGHNA, CDR2 YSLEER. The CDR3 is made up of 17 amino acids. Trimming took 0 bases from V and 0 from J, leaving 12 bases between them. CDR3 sequence reads: CASSQERQPSSYNEQFF. CDR3 in DNA: TGCGCCAGCAGCCAAGAGAGGCAGCCAAGCTCCTACAATGAGCAGTTCTTC.

The table lists this clone with a count of one. This chain joins TRBV6-1 and TRBJ2-2; D is unresolved. The CDR3 contains 14 residues. Germline CDR1 MNHNS, CDR2 SASEGT. With 10 bases removed from V and 8 bases from J, the gap between germline ends came to 20 bases. CDR3 coding DNA: TGTGCCACCAAACTCGATATGGCCGGGGGGGAGCTGTTTTTT. Encoded protein: CATKLDMAGGELFF.

This clone was counted a few times. The V and J genes are TRBV28 and TRBJ1-4; TRBD1 is a possible D gene (6 bases). V gave up 8 bases and J gave up 5 bases, with 18 bases separating them. The V gene's germline CDR1 is MDHEN and CDR2 SYDVKM. The CDR3 sequence is 15 residues long. DNA for the CDR3: TGTGCCAGCGGTCCGGGGGGCCTACGGAATGAAAAACTGTTTTTT. Its translation is CASGPGGLRNEKLFF.

Only one count was recorded for this clone. V usage is TRBV18 and J usage is TRBJ1-1, with D possibly TRBD1 on 6 matching bases. V was pared by 6 bases and J by 7 bases, with 12 bases between. The CDR3 loop spans 12 amino acids. Germline values: CDR1 KGHSH, CDR2 LQKENI. CDR3 sequence (DNA): TGTGCCAGCTCGGAAACAGGGTTTGAAGCTTTCTTT. Amino acids: CASSETGFEAFF.

This chain uses TRBV18 with TRBJ1-1; D uncertain. Germline V gene data show CDR1 as KGHSH and CDR2 as LQKENI. This CDR3 has 15 residues. Trimming pared 6 bases from V and 4 bases from J, leaving 18 bases between. The CDR3 DNA follows: TGTGCCAGCTCCCCCGCCGGGTCGCTGGGCACTGAAGCTTTCTTT. Amino acid sequence: CASSPAGSLGTEAFF.

The chain carries TRBV19 and TRBJ1-6, with D uncertain. Germline assignment: CDR1 LNHDA and CDR2 SQIVND (reference sequence). CDR3 length: 15 residues. V dropped 7 bases and J dropped 7 bases, with 17 bases sitting between them. CDR3 amino acids: CASTSVGLPNSPLHF. CDR3 DNA sequence: TGTGCCAGTACCTCCGTTGGACTTCCCAATTCACCCCTCCACTTT.

The chain recombines TRBV5-1 with TRBJ2-2; D might be TRBD1 (5 bases). The CDR3 is 15 amino acids. Between the trimmed V and J ends, which lost 4 bases and 5 bases, there was a span of 15 bases. The germline V gene has CDR1 SGHRS and CDR2 YFSETQ. This CDR3 is CASSHKGPVTGELFF. The DNA of the CDR3 is TGCGCCAGCAGCCACAAGGGGCCGGTAACCGGGGAGCTGTTTTTT.

The sample holds a few counts of this clone. This chain uses TRBV7-2 with TRBJ1-6; 7 nucleotides agree with TRBD1. CDR1 is SGHTA and CDR2 is FQGNSA in the germline V gene. The V gene end was trimmed by 2 bases and the J gene end by 7 bases; junction bases not matched to a gene: 8. The CDR3 spans 16 residues. The CDR3 DNA follows: TGTGCCAGCAGCTTATATGGGGGACAGTTCAATTCACCCCTCCACTTT. Its protein product is CASSLYGGQFNSPLHF.

J is TRBJ2-3 and V is TRBV4-1, with 7 bases matching TRBD1. This CDR3 has 16 amino acids. CDR1 is MGHRA, CDR2 YSYEKL, per germline. V gave up 3 bases and J gave up 0 bases; unmatched junction bases: 6. The CDR3 sequence is CASSHPRQGSTDTQYF. In DNA form, the CDR3 reads TGCGCCAGCAGCCACCCCCGACAGGGCAGCACAGATACGCAGTATTTT.

The CDR3 is CATSPKPAAVLTF. The CDR3 DNA is TGTGCCACCAGCCCTAAACCTGCGGCCGTCCTGACTTTC. The chain employs TRBV15 and TRBJ2-6; D gene uncertain. The CDR3 contains 13 residues. V was clipped by 5 bases and J by 12 bases, with 14 bases between them. Germline assignment: CDR1 LNHNV and CDR2 YYDKDF (reference sequence).

This rearrangement joins TRBV4-3 to TRBJ2-5; 12 bases map to TRBD2. Trimming cost V 1 base and J 5 bases; bases outside gene matches: 5. The CDR3 extends over 16 amino acids. Germline CDR1 reads LGHNA; CDR2 reads YSLEER. For the CDR3, the DNA is TGCGCCAGCAGCCAAGCCCTAGCGGGGGGGCAGGAGACCCAGTACTTC. Translating it yields CASSQALAGGQETQYF.

The chain is built from TRBV6-1 and TRBJ1-2, with D uncertain. Germline values: CDR1 MNHNS, CDR2 SASEGT. This CDR3 contains 14 residues. V was shortened by 4 bases and J by 8 bases, with 17 bases between the two germline ends. The CDR3 sequence is CASSAFLAVWGYTF. CDR3 nucleotide sequence: TGTGCCAGCAGTGCATTTTTGGCCGTCTGGGGCTACACCTTC.

This chain joins TRBV5-1 and TRBJ2-1; TRBD2 matches at 9 bases. Looked up from germline, CDR1 is SGHRS and CDR2 is YFSETQ. The CDR3 runs to 16 residues. Trimming took 0 bases from V and 6 from J; bases not matched to a gene: 7. The CDR3 protein is CASSLAPAGGSNEQFF. DNA of the CDR3: TGCGCCAGCAGCTTGGCCCCGGCGGGGGGGTCCAATGAGCAGTTCTTC.

The chain is built from TRBV2 and TRBJ2-2; D unresolved. This CDR3 spans 13 amino acids. Looked up from germline, CDR1 is SNHLY and CDR2 is FYNNEI. Trimming took off 7 bases at V and 6 bases at J, with 12 bases between the two ends. CDR3 sequence: CASIREIPGELFF. The CDR3 nucleotides read TGTGCCAGCATAAGAGAGATCCCCGGGGAGCTGTTTTTT.

This clone showed up just once. The chain uses TRBV9 and TRBJ2-5; D is uncertain. The germline V gene has CDR1 SGDLS and CDR2 YYNGEE. The CDR3 has 15 residues. Deletions cut 8 bases from V and 2 bases from J, with 19 bases between. This CDR3 is CASHQTRPVQETQYF. The DNA for the CDR3 is TGTGCCAGTCACCAGACTCGACCCGTTCAAGAGACCCAGTACTTC.